This T cell receptor (beta chain) was recorded in a study of T cells of healthy individuals. Using its own MiXCR run on the 5' RACE reads, TCRdb lists one record per CDR3 protein. The sample has around 100,000 distinct CDR3 sequences, 17% seen once; the top ten hold roughly 6.2%. The CDR3 runs 12 residues. Germline V lookup: CDR1 MNHEY, CDR2 SVGAGI. Trimming removed 8 bases at V and 6 bases at J, with 12 bases between. This rearrangement joins TRBV6-5 to TRBJ2-3; D is unclear. The receptor comes from a human donor in good health. CDR3 coding DNA: TGTGCCAGCCGAGCAGTTGATGATACGCAGTATTTT. Amino acid sequence: CASRAVDDTQYF.